This T cell receptor (beta chain) originates from a study of blood T cell repertoires in COVID-19. Produced via immunoSEQ multiplex PCR; TCRdb's table is partial and in-frame only. The sample holds fewer than 450,000 clones, 88% seen once. The germline CDR1 and CDR2 sequences are MNHEY and SVGEGT. V dropped 5 bases and J dropped 6; count of bases not matched to a gene: 13. CDR3 length: 17 amino acids. Cohort assignment relied on participant-reported clinical history. Source material: PBMCs or T cells enriched from blood (not recorded which). This TCR came from a woman aged 18-29 years who had recovered from COVID-19. V and J are TRBV6-2 or TRBV6-3 and TRBJ1-5; 10 bases agree with TRBD1. CDR3 nucleotide sequence: TGTGCCAGCAGTCCCCAGGGACAGGGGCCACCGGTTCAGCCCCAGCATTTT. As protein: CASSPQGQGPPVQPQHF.